The 14 T cell receptor beta chains presented below share a single source sample, sequenced in a study of cytomegalovirus exposure and HLA in healthy donors. Using immunoSEQ multiplex PCR, the repertoire was profiled, and TCRdb retains in-frame clones only, with some absent. Among about 53,000 clones, around nine tenths were seen once, and the ten largest hold over 1.3%. The source material was PBMCs. These receptors all stem from a young man in good health and CMV-seronegative.

This clone has only one observation. The V gene is TRBV10-2, the J gene TRBJ2-7; 7 positions match TRBD1. Germline assignment: CDR1 WSHSY and CDR2 SAAADI. Trimming cost V 8 bases and J 5 bases; bases outside gene matches: 6. The CDR3 length is 12 residues. The CDR3 DNA reads TGCGCCAGCTGCGACAGGGCCCACGAGCAGTACTTC. It encodes CASCDRAHEQYF.

The chain couples TRBV5-1 to TRBJ2-4; TRBD1 matches at 11 bases. The CDR3 sequence is 21 residues long. Trimming removed 4 bases from V and 0 bases from J; junction bases left unmatched: 18. Germline CDR1 reads SGHRS; CDR2 reads YFSETQ. The CDR3 here is CASSRSGTGGPTSLAKNIQYF. CDR3 DNA: TGCGCCAGCAGCCGATCCGGGACAGGGGGTCCCACTAGCCTAGCCAAAAACATTCAGTACTTC.

The CDR3 DNA reads as TGTGCCAGCAGAGCAGGGGTCGAGCAGTACTTC. Its protein product is CASRAGVEQYF. This chain joins TRBV27 and TRBJ2-7; maybe TRBD1 (6 bases). This CDR3 has 11 amino acids. Germline V lookup: CDR1 MNHEY, CDR2 SMNVEV (reference sequence). Trimming cost V 6 bases and J 6 bases, with 9 bases left between them.

The rearrangement links TRBV5-6 to TRBJ2-7; 9 bases map to TRBD1. Looked up from germline, CDR1 is SGHDT and CDR2 is YYEEEE. The ends lost 1 base at V and 7 bases at J; junction bases unmatched: 9. The length of the CDR3 is 15 residues. The CDR3 sequence: CASSLPGQGTQEQYF. CDR3 bases: TGTGCCAGCAGCTTGCCGGGACAGGGAACACAAGAGCAGTACTTC.

This rearrangement joins TRBV5-1 to TRBJ2-1, with a weak D call TRBD2 (5 bases). The CDR3 has 15 residues. Germline V gene data show CDR1 as SGHRS and CDR2 as YFSETQ. Trimming left V 4 bases short and J 0 bases short, with 11 bases between. DNA of the CDR3: TGCGCCAGCAGCCGGGATACGAGCTCCTACAATGAGCAGTTCTTC. This codes for CASSRDTSSYNEQFF.

J is TRBJ2-1 and V is TRBV10-3, with 14 positions matching TRBD2. CDR1 is ENHRY, CDR2 SYGVKD, per germline. V was clipped by 6 bases and J by 6 bases; unmatched bases: 7. The CDR3 is made up of 16 amino acids. As DNA, the CDR3 is TGTGCCATCAGCGGGACTAGCGGGAGCTTCGGCAATGAGCAGTTCTTC. This translates into CAISGTSGSFGNEQFF.

V and J are TRBV28 and TRBJ1-2, with 7 bases lining up with TRBD1. The CDR3 runs 13 residues. The V gene's germline CDR1 is MDHEN and CDR2 SYDVKM. V gave up 2 bases and J gave up 4 bases; unmatched junction bases: 1. This chain's CDR3 is CASSLRDSYGYTF. Here the CDR3 DNA reads TGTGCCAGCAGTTTACGGGACAGCTATGGCTACACCTTC.

This clone was seen just once. The chain employs TRBV9 and TRBJ2-2; D ambiguous. V dropped 3 bases and J dropped 6 bases, with 9 bases sitting between them. This CDR3 comprises 13 residues. CDR1 is SGDLS and CDR2 is YYNGEE in the germline V gene. CDR3 nucleotide sequence: TGTGCCAGCAGCGAGACTCTTGCCGGGGAGCTGTTTTTT. Protein: CASSETLAGELFF.

The chain couples TRBV6-5 to TRBJ1-2; possibly TRBD1 for D (5 bases). The length of the CDR3 is 13 residues. Germline V gene sequence: CDR1 MNHEY, CDR2 SVGAGI. Trimming took off 7 bases at V and 4 bases at J, with 13 bases between the two ends. In DNA form, the CDR3 reads TGTGCCAGCATTCTTGGGGCTGCCTATGGCTACACCTTC. Translated: CASILGAAYGYTF.

The chain links TRBV4-3 to TRBJ2-3; 7 bases fit TRBD2. Germline CDR1 is LGHNA and CDR2 is YSLEER. The junction had 10 bases not matched to a gene; V was cut back by 4 bases and J by 6 bases. The CDR3 has 15 residues. CDR3 residues: CASSPGLVGGDTQYF. The CDR3 DNA follows: TGCGCCAGCAGCCCTGGACTAGTTGGGGGGGATACGCAGTATTTT.

Here the CDR3 DNA reads TGTGCCAGCAGCTTGGATGCGGGAGGGCGGGCAGATACGCAGTATTTT. This gives the protein CASSLDAGGRADTQYF. The chain links TRBV5-4 to TRBJ2-3; 9 bases are shared with TRBD2. This CDR3 comprises 16 residues. V lost 0 bases to trimming and J lost 4 bases; unmatched junction nucleotides: 6. CDR1 is SGHNT and CDR2 is YYREEE in the germline V gene (reference sequence).

The chain is built from TRBV7-8 and TRBJ2-1; 11 nucleotides align to TRBD2. The CDR3 length is 15 residues. The germline V gene has CDR1 SGHVS and CDR2 FQNEAQ. With 5 bases clipped from V and 6 bases from J, the junction kept 6 bases outside the gene matches. CDR3 protein: CASSLTSGSSNEQFF. The CDR3 nucleotides read TGTGCCAGCAGCCTAACTAGCGGGAGTTCCAATGAGCAGTTCTTC.

The chain carries TRBV5-1 and TRBJ2-2, with D possibly matching TRBD2 (5 bases). The CDR3 spans 16 residues. Germline CDR1 reads SGHRS; CDR2 reads YFSETQ. With 4 bases removed from V and 4 bases from J, the gap between germline ends came to 17 bases. DNA for the CDR3: TGCGCCAGCAGCGGCCAGGCTAGCCACGTCACCGGGGAGCTGTTTTTT. Translated: CASSGQASHVTGELFF.

The V gene is TRBV28, the J gene TRBJ1-2; D is possibly TRBD1 (6 bases). The CDR3 has 15 residues. V lost 6 bases, J lost 2 bases, and 16 bases lay in between. The V gene's germline CDR1 is MDHEN and CDR2 SYDVKM. DNA of the CDR3: TGTGCCAGCAGCCTGCGGACAGCTCTAAACTATGGCTACACCTTC. It encodes CASSLRTALNYGYTF.